This T cell receptor (beta chain) came from a study of cytomegalovirus exposure and HLA in healthy donors. Overall study: The Caucasian-associated ancestry cluster contained 81% of the 398 genotyped donors. Study-wide results and caveats: Within an earlier analysis, most TCR beta V segments proved productive either about 87% or about 30% of the time. It was assumed in the presence/absence analyses that sequencing depth was roughly uniform across donors. Later work showed greater clonal expansion in HLA-associated TCR beta chains than in equally common others.

It was with 60 Vbeta and 13 Jbeta primers that the PCR ran. Profiled with immunoSEQ multiplex PCR; TCRdb holds only in-frame clones, not every one. This table holds about 90,000 clones, around 66% found once. For this clone: Its target is not known.

Sequenced material: PBMCs. The receptor comes from a man aged 25-45 years in good health and CMV-seronegative.

CDR3 in DNA: TGTGCCAGCAGCGGCCCACAGGGGGCCGCCTATGGCTACACCTTC. It translates to CASSGPQGAAYGYTF. The chain links TRBV9 to TRBJ1-2; TRBD1 aligns across 9 bases. Per germline, CDR1 SGDLS and CDR2 YYNGEE. V was pared by 3 bases and J by 4 bases, with 7 bases of the junction left unmatched. The CDR3 runs 15 residues.